Listed below are T cell receptor beta chains from one sample, sequenced in a study of CD8 T cells in Susac syndrome. MiXCR, run by TCRdb on the immunoSEQ multiplex PCR reads, gives a single entry per CDR3 protein. Counted here are about 200,000 distinct CDR3 sequences, under 95% occurring once; the ten biggest clones make up 0.09% to 0.12%. The sample consisted of CD4+ T cells from PBMCs. The receptors were gathered from a human donor in good health. The CDR3 runs from the conserved cysteine through the conserved F or W. Fields, in order: CDR3 protein, CDR3 DNA, D gene, clone size, J gene, V gene. The D gene is left open where the match is weak. A row's size may be missing; if present it is once, few, many or a size class.

CDR3aa: CASRKKLGNIQYF
CDR3nt: TGTGCCAGCAGGAAAAAACTGGGGAACATTCAGTACTTC
d_gene: NA
abundance: NA
j_gene: TRBJ2-4
v_gene: TRBV12-3/TRBV12-4

CDR3aa: CASSLEFQPQHF
CDR3nt: TGTGCCAGCAGCTTAGAGTTTCAGCCCCAGCATTTT
d_gene: NA
abundance: NA
j_gene: TRBJ1-5
v_gene: TRBV7-9

CDR3aa: CASKGGPGNQPQHF
CDR3nt: TGTGCCAGCAAAGGCGGGCCTGGCAATCAGCCCCAGCATTTT
d_gene: NA
abundance: NA
j_gene: TRBJ1-5
v_gene: TRBV27

CDR3aa: CASSQGYRSAFF
CDR3nt: TGTGCCAGCAGCCAAGGCTACAGGTCGGCTTTCTTT
d_gene: NA
abundance: NA
j_gene: TRBJ1-1
v_gene: TRBV14

CDR3aa: CASSIALRETQYF
CDR3nt: TGTGCCAGTAGTATAGCTCTGAGGGAGACCCAGTACTTC
d_gene: NA
abundance: once
j_gene: TRBJ2-5
v_gene: TRBV19

CDR3aa: CASSLSAGHLMEQYF
CDR3nt: TGTGCCAGCAGCCTTTCCGCCGGCCACCTGATGGAGCAGTACTTC
d_gene: NA
abundance: once
j_gene: TRBJ2-7
v_gene: TRBV3-1

CDR3aa: CASSYPRTGGHEQYF
CDR3nt: TGTGCCAGCAGTTACCCCCGGACAGGGGGCCACGAGCAGTACTTC
d_gene: TRBD1
abundance: NA
j_gene: TRBJ2-7
v_gene: TRBV6-6

CDR3aa: CASSVEGLSTDTQYF
CDR3nt: TGTGCCAGCAGCGTAGAGGGATTAAGCACAGATACGCAGTATTTT
d_gene: NA
abundance: NA
j_gene: TRBJ2-3
v_gene: TRBV9

CDR3aa: CASSLLNVRTDTQYF
CDR3nt: TGCGCCAGCAGCCTCCTCAACGTCCGCACAGATACGCAGTATTTT
d_gene: NA
abundance: NA
j_gene: TRBJ2-3
v_gene: TRBV5-1

CDR3aa: CASTRLSYNEQFF
CDR3nt: TGTGCCAGCACCCGGCTCTCCTACAATGAGCAGTTCTTC
d_gene: NA
abundance: NA
j_gene: TRBJ2-1
v_gene: TRBV11-2

CDR3aa: CASSVSDQRANTGELFF
CDR3nt: TGCGCCAGCAGTGTGTCGGACCAAAGGGCGAACACCGGGGAGCTGTTTTTT
d_gene: NA
abundance: NA
j_gene: TRBJ2-2
v_gene: TRBV4-3

CDR3aa: CASTSFRETQYF
CDR3nt: TGTGCCAGCACTTCTTTTAGGGAGACCCAGTACTTC
d_gene: NA
abundance: once
j_gene: TRBJ2-5
v_gene: TRBV28

CDR3aa: CASSPARSILGYTF
CDR3nt: TGTGCCAGCAGCCCGGCGCGGAGTATCTTGGGCTACACCTTC
d_gene: NA
abundance: NA
j_gene: TRBJ1-2
v_gene: TRBV28

CDR3aa: CATRTGDMNNSPLHF
CDR3nt: TGTGCCACCAGAACAGGGGACATGAACAATTCACCCCTCCACTTT
d_gene: TRBD1
abundance: NA
j_gene: TRBJ1-6
v_gene: TRBV15

CDR3aa: CASRNLGAGETQYF
CDR3nt: TGCGCCAGCAGGAACCTCGGCGCCGGGGAGACCCAGTACTTC
d_gene: NA
abundance: NA
j_gene: TRBJ2-5
v_gene: TRBV5-1

CDR3aa: CASSFNSGGVSAQYF
CDR3nt: TGTGCCAGCAGCTTCAACAGCGGGGGGGTCTCCGCGCAGTATTTT
d_gene: TRBD2
abundance: once
j_gene: TRBJ2-3
v_gene: TRBV7-8

CDR3aa: CASSFGGAGNQPQHF
CDR3nt: TGTGCCAGCAGCTTCGGAGGGGCAGGGAATCAGCCCCAGCATTTT
d_gene: NA
abundance: NA
j_gene: TRBJ1-5
v_gene: TRBV7-6

CDR3aa: CASSQGQMNTEAFF
CDR3nt: TGTGCCAGCAGCCAGGGACAGATGAACACTGAAGCTTTCTTT
d_gene: TRBD1
abundance: few
j_gene: TRBJ1-1
v_gene: TRBV7-2

CDR3aa: CASRVGSTGELFF
CDR3nt: TGTGCCAGCAGAGTAGGGAGCACCGGGGAGCTGTTTTTT
d_gene: NA
abundance: NA
j_gene: TRBJ2-2
v_gene: TRBV9

CDR3aa: CASSPRQLGNQPQHF
CDR3nt: TGTGCCAGCTCACCACGACAGCTAGGCAATCAGCCCCAGCATTTT
d_gene: NA
abundance: NA
j_gene: TRBJ1-5
v_gene: TRBV18

CDR3aa: CASSPRVSGANVLTF
CDR3nt: TGTGCCAGTAGTCCCCGAGTCTCTGGGGCCAACGTCCTGACTTTC
d_gene: NA
abundance: few
j_gene: TRBJ2-6
v_gene: TRBV19

CDR3aa: CASSYSRERTGELFF
CDR3nt: TGTGCCAGCAGTTACTCCAGGGAGAGAACCGGGGAGCTGTTTTTT
d_gene: NA
abundance: NA
j_gene: TRBJ2-2
v_gene: TRBV6-5

CDR3aa: CASSALVQGELGTEAFF
CDR3nt: TGTGCCAGCAGCGCCCTCGTACAGGGAGAACTGGGCACTGAAGCTTTCTTT
d_gene: NA
abundance: once
j_gene: TRBJ1-1
v_gene: TRBV9

CDR3aa: CASSLYGGNQPQHF
CDR3nt: TGCGCCAGCAGCTTGTACGGGGGCAATCAGCCCCAGCATTTT
d_gene: NA
abundance: NA
j_gene: TRBJ1-5
v_gene: TRBV5-1

CDR3aa: CASSFRTGTSTDTQYF
CDR3nt: TGTGCCAGCAGTTTCCGGACAGGGACTAGCACAGATACGCAGTATTTT
d_gene: TRBD1
abundance: NA
j_gene: TRBJ2-3
v_gene: TRBV28

CDR3aa: CASSKAEAGVYETQYF
CDR3nt: TGTGCCAGCAGCAAAGCGGAAGCGGGGGTGTATGAGACCCAGTACTTC
d_gene: TRBD2
abundance: NA
j_gene: TRBJ2-5
v_gene: TRBV7-2

CDR3aa: CASSQTILGQPQHF
CDR3nt: TGTGCCAGCAGCCAAACGATATTGGGGCAGCCCCAGCATTTT
d_gene: NA
abundance: NA
j_gene: TRBJ1-5
v_gene: TRBV3-1

CDR3aa: CSAMRTSGGAYEQYF
CDR3nt: TGCAGTGCAATGCGGACTAGCGGGGGGGCCTACGAGCAGTACTTC
d_gene: TRBD2
abundance: NA
j_gene: TRBJ2-7
v_gene: TRBV20-1

CDR3aa: CASSSNRGGQETQYF
CDR3nt: TGTGCTAGCAGCTCGAACAGGGGAGGCCAAGAGACCCAGTACTTC
d_gene: NA
abundance: NA
j_gene: TRBJ2-5
v_gene: TRBV7-7

CDR3aa: CASSPTGQYWQETQYF
CDR3nt: TGTGCCAGCAGCCCGACCGGACAGTATTGGCAAGAGACCCAGTACTTC
d_gene: NA
abundance: NA
j_gene: TRBJ2-5
v_gene: TRBV14